These 17 T cell receptor beta chains were all obtained from the same sample, sequenced in a study of blood T cells in healthy people across ages. The second PCR ran about 6 to 12 cycles with a sample-barcoded 5' primer and J-beta primers. One entry per CDR3 protein, called by TCRdb with MiXCR from the 5' RACE reads. The table has about 780,000 distinct CDR3 sequences, about 46% seen once; the top ten hold 15% to 20%. The material sequenced was blood. These receptors all stem from a man older than 75 in good health.

This chain links TRBV29-1 with TRBJ2-7; 10 positions match TRBD2. The trim removed 8 bases at V and 3 bases at J, leaving 4 bases unmatched. Germline loops: CDR1 SQVTM, CDR2 ANQGSEA. There are 12 residues in the CDR3. The CDR3: CSTRTSGYEQYF. CDR3 coding DNA: TGCAGCACACGGACTAGCGGCTACGAGCAGTACTTC.

For this clonotype: This may be a read error, as it is one base from a much larger clone. This sequence joins TRBV10-3 and TRBJ2-7; 10 nucleotides line up with TRBD1. After removal of 0 bases from V and 6 bases from J, the junction contained 2 bases not matched to a gene. The CDR3 sequence is 14 residues long. The germline gives CDR1 ENHRY, CDR2 SYGVKD. For the CDR3, the DNA is TGTGCCATCAGTGAGTCCTGGGACAGGGGCGAGCAGTACTTC. Its translation is CAISESWDRGEQYF.

The chain has TRBV15 and TRBJ2-3; D perhaps matches TRBD2 (6 bases). Germline V gene sequence: CDR1 LNHNV, CDR2 YYDKDF (reference sequence). The CDR3 loop spans 14 amino acids. V lost 3 bases and J 6 bases, leaving 13 bases between the germline ends. The CDR3 DNA sequence: TGTGCCACCAGCAGGGGAGGTGGGAGTGATACGCAGTATTTT. Encoded protein: CATSRGGGSDTQYF.

This clonotype has more than one count but fewer than ten. This chain links TRBV7-2 with TRBJ2-3; perhaps TRBD2 as D (6 bases). This CDR3 has 15 residues. The V and J ends lost 5 bases and 5 bases respectively, with 17 bases between them. Germline CDR1 and CDR2: SGHTA and FQGNSA. CDR3 in DNA: TGTGCCAGCAGCCTAGTCCTGGCGGGGAAAGATACGCAGTATTTT. It yields the protein CASSLVLAGKDTQYF.

The chain has TRBV4-3 and TRBJ1-2; D possibly corresponds to TRBD1 (5 bases). CDR3 length: 16 residues. The V and J ends lost 4 bases and 2 bases respectively, with 17 bases between them. CDR1 and CDR2 from the germline V gene are LGHNA and YSLEER. CDR3 sequence: CASSPDSVIRNYGYTF. In DNA form, the CDR3 reads TGCGCCAGCAGCCCAGACAGCGTGATTAGAAACTATGGCTACACCTTC.

The gene calls are TRBV3-1 and TRBJ2-4, with TRBD2 identical over 7 bases. CDR3 size: 15 residues. V was clipped by 0 bases and J by 5 bases; unmatched bases: 4. Germline-derived CDR1 and CDR2 are LGHDT and YNNKEL (reference sequence). For the CDR3, the DNA is TGTGCCAGCAGCCAAGATAGCGGGCTAGAAAACATTCAGTACTTC. Amino acid sequence: CASSQDSGLENIQYF.

This clonotype was observed many times. The chain joins TRBV12-3 or TRBV12-4 to TRBJ2-3; TRBD1 is a possible D gene (5 bases). V was pared by 0 bases and J by 2 bases, with 9 bases between. This CDR3 region has 15 residues. CDR3 nucleotides: TGTGCCAGCAGTTTAGCGCGTGGGGCCACAGATACGCAGTATTTT. It translates to CASSLARGATDTQYF.

This chain uses TRBV7-2 with TRBJ2-7; D gene ambiguous. The V end was cut by 2 bases, the J end by 1 base, with 9 bases between. This CDR3 region has 14 residues. The germline V gene encodes CDR1 SGHTA and CDR2 FQGNSA. CDR3 in DNA: TGTGCCAGCAGCTTATCTTACGGGTCCTACGAGCAGTACTTC. The encoded protein is CASSLSYGSYEQYF.

J is TRBJ2-1 and V is TRBV7-8; D may be TRBD2 (6 bases). Germline CDR1 reads SGHVS; CDR2 reads FQNEAQ. There are 12 residues in the CDR3. V was cut by 5 bases and J by 14 bases, with 16 bases left in between. CDR3 in amino acids: CASSPGLSEKFF. The DNA for the CDR3 is TGTGCCAGCAGCCCGGGACTTTCCGAGAAGTTCTTC.

The V gene is TRBV10-3, the J gene TRBJ1-1, with D unclear. Between the trimmed V and J ends, which lost 11 bases and 1 base, there was a span of 14 bases. This CDR3 comprises 13 residues. Germline values: CDR1 ENHRY, CDR2 SYGVKD. The CDR3 sequence: CAVHGNWNTEAFF. DNA for the CDR3: TGTGCCGTGCATGGGAACTGGAACACTGAAGCTTTCTTT.

The chain employs TRBV12-3 or TRBV12-4 and TRBJ2-1; D gene uncertain. Trimming shortened V by 8 bases and J by 10 bases, and 15 bases separated the two germline ends. The length of the CDR3 is 12 residues. The CDR3 nucleotides are TGTGCCAGCGGCGTCCGTGGCTACGAGCAGTTCTTC. This codes for CASGVRGYEQFF.

This clonotype was observed a handful of times. The chain joins TRBV28 to TRBJ2-1; TRBD2 aligns across 9 bases. This CDR3 region has 15 residues. CDR1 and CDR2 from the germline V gene are MDHEN and SYDVKM. V lost 4 bases to trimming and J lost 4 bases; unmatched junction nucleotides: 5. Here the CDR3 reads CASSSLAGEYNEQFF. Written as DNA, the CDR3 is TGTGCCAGCAGTTCGTTAGCGGGAGAGTACAATGAGCAGTTCTTC.

This clonotype occurred a few times. The chain is built from TRBV28 and TRBJ1-5; D unclear. The V gene's germline CDR1 is MDHEN and CDR2 SYDVKM. V was clipped by 3 bases and J by 9 bases, with 12 bases between them. This CDR3 has 13 residues. The CDR3 coding sequence is TGTGCCAGCAGTTTGGCCGGACGCGCGCCCCAGCATTTT. Translated, it gives CASSLAGRAPQHF. Full variable domain (missing parts from reference TRBV28 and TRBJ1-5): DVKVTQSSRYLVKRTGEKVFLECVQDMDHENMFWYRQDPGLGLRLIYFSYDVKMKEKGDIPEGYSVSREKKERFSLILESASTNQTSMYLCASSLAGRAPQHFGDGTRLSIL.

The chain carries TRBV5-1 and TRBJ2-1; the D is unclear. The J call is in doubt because the DNA end fits TRBJ2-7 better. The CDR3 is 14 residues long. Germline values: CDR1 SGHRS, CDR2 YFSETQ. The CDR3: CASVPQSSYNEQYF. As DNA, the CDR3 is TGCGCCAGCGTCCCCCAGAGCTCCTACAATGAGCAGTACTTC.

CDR3 nucleotide sequence: TGTGCCAGCAGCCTAGGACTAGCGGGAGAAACAGATACGCAGTATTTT. It is translated as CASSLGLAGETDTQYF. V usage is TRBV4-2 and J usage is TRBJ2-3, with 13 bases matching TRBD2. V lost 4 bases, J lost 3 bases, and 4 bases stayed unmatched. The CDR3 is 16 amino acids. Germline assignment: CDR1 LGHNA and CDR2 YNFKEQ.

The CDR3 coding sequence is TGCAGTGCTAGGGCAGGGTGGGACGGCTACACCTTC. Translation: CSARAGWDGYTF. The chain carries TRBV20-1 and TRBJ1-2; TRBD1 is a possible D gene (5 bases). The V end was cut by 3 bases, the J end by 8 bases, with 13 bases between. The CDR3 runs 12 residues. Germline values: CDR1 DFQATT, CDR2 SNEGSKA (reference sequence).

This clonotype was seen a few times. The CDR3 loop reads CASSPVDGGSYGYTF. CDR3 in DNA: TGCGCCAGCAGCCCAGTGGACGGAGGGAGCTATGGCTACACCTTC. The chain links TRBV5-1 to TRBJ1-2; D is unclear. The CDR3 contains 15 residues. Germline V gives CDR1 SGHRS, CDR2 YFSETQ. Trimming removed 4 bases at V and 4 bases at J, with 17 bases between.